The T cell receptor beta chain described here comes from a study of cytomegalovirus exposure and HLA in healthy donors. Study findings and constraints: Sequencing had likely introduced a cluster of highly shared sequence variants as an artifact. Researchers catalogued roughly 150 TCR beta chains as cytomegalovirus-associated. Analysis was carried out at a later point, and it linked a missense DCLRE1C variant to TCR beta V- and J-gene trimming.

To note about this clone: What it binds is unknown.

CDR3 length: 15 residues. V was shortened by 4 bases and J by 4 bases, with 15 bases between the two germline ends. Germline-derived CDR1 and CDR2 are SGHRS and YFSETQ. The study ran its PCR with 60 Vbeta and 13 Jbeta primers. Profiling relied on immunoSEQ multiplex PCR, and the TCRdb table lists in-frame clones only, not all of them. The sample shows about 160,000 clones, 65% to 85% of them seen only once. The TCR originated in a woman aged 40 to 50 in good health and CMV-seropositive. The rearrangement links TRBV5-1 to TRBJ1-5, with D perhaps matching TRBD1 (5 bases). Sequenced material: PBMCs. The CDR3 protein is CASSLLGGPNQPQHF. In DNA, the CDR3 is TGCGCCAGCAGCCTGCTGGGGGGACCAAATCAGCCCCAGCATTTT.